The 5 T cell receptor beta chains below come from one sample, sequenced in a study of CD8 T cells in Susac syndrome. When the RNA was reverse transcribed, random hexamers were used with an input of about 0.5 to 1 ug. Each CDR3 protein is one row after TCRdb ran MiXCR on the immunoSEQ multiplex PCR reads. The sample shows under 200,000 distinct CDR3 sequences, roughly 96% of them seen only once. Sequencing was carried out using CD8+ T cells from PBMCs. The receptor set was obtained from a human donor with multiple sclerosis.

V and J are TRBV30 and TRBJ2-7; 15 bases match TRBD2. The CDR3 has 18 amino acids. After removal of 1 base from V and 0 bases from J, the junction contained 7 bases not matched to a gene. CDR1 and CDR2 (germline): GTSNPN, SVGIG (reference sequence). CDR3 sequence: CAWSGAGTSGRSSYEQYF. As DNA, the CDR3 is TGTGCCTGGAGTGGGGCCGGGACTAGCGGGAGGAGCTCCTACGAGCAGTACTTC.

J is TRBJ2-7 and V is TRBV23-1; tentatively, D is TRBD1 (6 bases). TRBV23-1 is treated as an ORF (open reading frame) with a function not yet certain. The length of the CDR3 is 16 residues. V was shortened by 1 base and J by 1 base, with 14 bases between the two germline ends. The CDR3 sequence is CASSQFPRTESYEQYF. The CDR3 nucleotides are TGCGCCAGCAGTCAATTTCCCCGGACAGAATCCTACGAGCAGTACTTC.

The gene calls are TRBV5-1 and TRBJ2-7; 13 nucleotides match TRBD2. This CDR3 is 16 amino acids long. Looked up from germline, CDR1 is SGHRS and CDR2 is YFSETQ. V lost 5 bases, J lost 0 bases, and 5 bases stayed unmatched. In DNA form, the CDR3 reads TGCGCCAGCAGGGAAGGACTAGCGGGGGCCTCCTACGAGCAGTACTTC. Translating it yields CASREGLAGASYEQYF.

This chain connects TRBV29-1 to TRBJ1-3; D is ambiguous. The CDR3 spans 11 residues. Germline CDR1 reads SQVTM; CDR2 reads ANQGSEA. With 7 bases removed from V and 2 bases from J, the gap between germline ends came to 6 bases. The CDR3 reads CSAGAGNTIYF. DNA for the CDR3: TGCAGCGCCGGAGCTGGAAACACCATATATTTT.

V is TRBV15 and J is TRBJ1-2; 8 nucleotides line up with TRBD1. Germline trimming cut 6 bases from V and 7 bases from J; bases unmatched to any gene: 4. Germline V CDR1 and CDR2: LNHNV, YYDKDF (reference sequence). CDR3 length: 12 amino acids. DNA of the CDR3: TGTGCCACCAGAGGACAGGGAGGTGGCTACACCTTC. It encodes CATRGQGGGYTF. The entire variable domain, with the rest obtained from reference TRBV15 and TRBJ1-2, is as follows: DAMVIQNPRYQVTQFGKPVTLSCSQTLNHNVMYWYQQKSSQAPKLLFHYYDKDFNNEADTPDNFQSRRPNTSFCFLDIRSPGLGDTAMYLCATRGQGGGYTFGSGTRLTVV.